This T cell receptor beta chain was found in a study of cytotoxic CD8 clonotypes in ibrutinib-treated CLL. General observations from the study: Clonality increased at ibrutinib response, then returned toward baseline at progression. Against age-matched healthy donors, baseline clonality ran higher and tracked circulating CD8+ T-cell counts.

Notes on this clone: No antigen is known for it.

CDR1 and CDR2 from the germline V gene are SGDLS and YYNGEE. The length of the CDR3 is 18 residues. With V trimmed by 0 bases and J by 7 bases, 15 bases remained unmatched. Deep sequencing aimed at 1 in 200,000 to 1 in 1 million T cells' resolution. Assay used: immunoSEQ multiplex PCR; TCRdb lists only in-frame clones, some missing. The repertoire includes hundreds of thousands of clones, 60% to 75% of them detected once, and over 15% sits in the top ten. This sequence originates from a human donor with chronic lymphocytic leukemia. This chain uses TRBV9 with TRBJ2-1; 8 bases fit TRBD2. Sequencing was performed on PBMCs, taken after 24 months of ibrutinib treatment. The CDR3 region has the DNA TGTGCCAGCAGCGTAGTTTTGGATAGCGGGGCCATTATGAATGAGCAGTTCTTC. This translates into CASSVVLDSGAIMNEQFF. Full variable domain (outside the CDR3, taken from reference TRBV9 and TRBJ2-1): DSGVTQTPKHLITATGQRVTLRCSPRSGDLSVYWYQQSLDQGLQFLIQYYNGEERAKGNILERFSAQQFPDLHSELNLSSLELGDSALYFCASSVVLDSGAIMNEQFFGPGTRLTVL.